This entry lists 25 T cell receptor beta chains sequenced from one sample in a study of long-term antiretroviral therapy in people with HIV. An immunoSEQ assay, version v3.0, was performed at survey level. Libraries were prepared by immunoSEQ multiplex PCR; TCRdb keeps only in-frame clonotypes and omits some of them. The table has around 30,000 clones, less than 90% seen once; the top ten hold around 6%. Sequenced material: unsorted PBMCs, taken 0.4 years after starting antiretroviral therapy. The receptors derive from a man between 18 and 35 years old with HIV.

The DNA for the CDR3 is TGTGCCAGCAGCCCCGGGGCCTACGAGCAGTACTTC. It encodes CASSPGAYEQYF. The chain uses TRBV7-9 and TRBJ2-7; possible D gene TRBD2, 5 bases. Deletions cut 5 bases from V and 2 bases from J, with 7 bases between. The CDR3 sequence is 12 residues long. Germline-derived CDR1 and CDR2 are SEHNR and FQNEAQ (reference sequence).

The chain combines TRBV5-4 with TRBJ2-1; TRBD2 matches 11 bases. The CDR3 has 15 amino acids. CDR1 and CDR2 from the germline V gene are SGHNT and YYREEE (reference sequence). V shed 1 base and J 6 bases; nucleotides not matched to a gene: 3. The chain's CDR3 is CASSLTSGRTNEQFF. DNA for the CDR3: TGTGCCAGCAGCTTGACTAGCGGGAGAACCAATGAGCAGTTCTTC.

J is TRBJ2-1 and V is TRBV7-3, with D unresolved. V lost 3 bases and J lost 7, with 4 bases in between. This CDR3 comprises 11 residues. CDR1 is SGHTA, CDR2 FQGTGA, per germline. The CDR3 spells CASSLGNEQFF. In DNA, the CDR3 is TGTGCCAGCAGCTTGGGGAATGAGCAGTTCTTC.

The rearrangement uses TRBV13 and TRBJ1-2; D is unresolved. Germline assignment: CDR1 PRHDT and CDR2 FYEKMQ (reference sequence). CDR3 length: 14 amino acids. V was pared by 5 bases and J by 4 bases, with 14 bases between. CDR3 nucleotide sequence: TGTGCCAGCAGCGCCGGGCGGTCAGCCTATGGCTACACCTTC. Its translation is CASSAGRSAYGYTF. Full variable domain (missing parts from reference TRBV13 and TRBJ1-2): AAGVIQSPRHLIKEKRETATLKCYPIPRHDTVYWYQQGPGQDPQFLISFYEKMQSDKGSIPDRFSAQQFSDYHSELNMSSLELGDSALYFCASSAGRSAYGYTFGSGTRLTVV.

This clone was seen a handful of times. The chain couples TRBV14 to TRBJ1-1; no reliable D call. V shed 5 bases and J shed 0 bases, with 1 base lying between them. From germline, CDR1 is SGHDN and CDR2 FVKESK. CDR3 size: 11 residues. The CDR3 sequence is CASSMNTEAFF. The CDR3 region has the DNA TGTGCCAGCAGCATGAACACTGAAGCTTTCTTT.

The V gene is TRBV19, the J gene TRBJ1-5; D gene uncertain. The length of the CDR3 is 14 residues. Looked up from germline, CDR1 is LNHDA and CDR2 is SQIVND (reference sequence). Between the trimmed V and J ends, which lost 2 bases and 6 bases, there was a span of 11 bases. The CDR3 sequence is CASSIPGMVQPQHF. For the CDR3, the DNA is TGTGCCAGTAGTATACCGGGGATGGTTCAGCCCCAGCATTTT.

This chain's CDR3 is CASSQDPDYEQYF. In DNA, the CDR3 is TGCGCCAGCAGCCAAGATCCGGACTACGAGCAGTACTTC. The J gene is TRBJ2-7, the V gene TRBV4-1; no definite D call. Trimming shortened V by 0 bases and J by 3 bases, and 6 bases separated the two germline ends. In germline, CDR1 is MGHRA, CDR2 YSYEKL. CDR3 length equals 13 residues.

This clone appeared a few times. The chain uses TRBV19 and TRBJ2-7, with D possibly TRBD2 on 6 matching bases. V was cut by 7 bases and J by 3 bases, with 19 bases left in between. CDR1 is LNHDA, CDR2 SQIVND, per germline (reference sequence). The CDR3 runs to 15 residues. As DNA, the CDR3 is TGTGCCAGTATGGAGGATGGGGGAGGCCTCTACGAGCAGTACTTC. Protein: CASMEDGGGLYEQYF.

The CDR3 region is CASSLPGRGQPQHF. The CDR3 nucleotides are TGTGCCAGCAGTTTACCTGGCAGGGGTCAGCCCCAGCATTTT. The chain employs TRBV27 and TRBJ1-5; possibly TRBD1 for D (6 bases). Germline-derived CDR1 and CDR2 are MNHEY and SMNVEV (reference sequence). The V gene lost 2 bases and the J gene lost 6 bases, with 11 bases spanning the gap. CDR3 size: 14 residues.

The chain is built from TRBV5-5 and TRBJ2-7, with no clear D. The CDR3 totals 12 residues. V lost 3 bases, J lost 7 bases, and 11 bases lay in between. Germline loops: CDR1 SGHKS, CDR2 YYEKEE (reference sequence). CDR3 coding DNA: TGTGCCAGCAGCTGGGAAGGAAGGGAGCAGTACTTC. Amino acids: CASSWEGREQYF.

The CDR3 DNA reads as TGCAGCGTTGAGGGGGGGCAAAGTGGCACTGAAGCTTTCTTT. Translating gives CSVEGGQSGTEAFF. This chain connects TRBV29-1 to TRBJ1-1, with D maybe TRBD1 (6 bases). Looked up from germline, CDR1 is SQVTM and CDR2 is ANQGSEA. The V and J ends lost 3 bases and 4 bases respectively, with 15 bases between them. This CDR3 has 14 residues. The full variable domain, completed using reference TRBV29-1 and TRBJ1-1, is SAVISQKPSRDICQRGTSLTIQCQVDSQVTMMFWYRQQPGQSLTLIATANQGSEATYESGFVIDKFPISRPNLTFSTLTVSNMSPEDSSIYLCSVEGGQSGTEAFFGQGTRLTVV.

This clone was recorded once. This chain connects TRBV9 to TRBJ2-7, with D possibly TRBD1 on 6 matching bases. V was pared by 0 bases and J by 1 base, with 8 bases between. The CDR3 has 14 amino acids. Per the germline V gene, CDR1 is SGDLS and CDR2 is YYNGEE. CDR3 nucleotide sequence: TGTGCCAGCAGCGTAGCTGACAGGTCCTACGAGCAGTACTTC. This encodes CASSVADRSYEQYF.

CDR3 sequence: CASSPPGSNTEAFF. CDR3 in DNA: TGTGCCAGCAGTCCTCCGGGATCGAACACTGAAGCTTTCTTT. The chain recombines TRBV7-6 with TRBJ1-1, with unresolved D. Per germline, CDR1 SGHVS and CDR2 FNYEAQ. The V gene lost 6 bases and the J gene lost 1 base, with 12 bases spanning the gap. This CDR3 spans 14 amino acids.

The chain employs TRBV21-1 and TRBJ1-1. TRBV21-1 constitutes a pseudogene. This CDR3 is 16 amino acids long. The CDR3 loop reads CASSKVVDRRYTEAFF. In DNA form, the CDR3 reads TGTGCCAGCAGCAAAGTAGTAGATAGGAGGTACACTGAAGCTTTCTTT.

The chain is built from TRBV5-1 and TRBJ2-1; possible D gene TRBD2, 6 bases. V was trimmed by 0 bases and J by 0 bases, leaving 10 bases between them. CDR1 SGHRS and CDR2 YFSETQ come from the germline V gene. CDR3 size: 16 residues. CDR3 in amino acids: CASSLGLVLSYNEQFF. The CDR3 bases are TGCGCCAGCAGCTTGGGACTAGTACTCTCCTACAATGAGCAGTTCTTC.

The chain carries TRBV9 and TRBJ2-1; 10 nucleotides line up with TRBD1. Looked up from germline, CDR1 is SGDLS and CDR2 is YYNGEE. The CDR3 is 17 amino acids. V trimming: 3 bases; J trimming: 0 bases; junction bases outside the gene matches: 6. CDR3 nucleotide sequence: TGTGCCAGCAGCGCTCGACAGGGGGCGAGCTCCTACAATGAGCAGTTCTTC. Translating gives CASSARQGASSYNEQFF.

In its sample, this clone was seen once. This chain joins TRBV7-9 and TRBJ1-1, with D unresolved. The length of the CDR3 is 14 residues. CDR1 SEHNR and CDR2 FQNEAQ come from the germline V gene (reference sequence). Trimming stripped 2 bases from V and 4 bases from J, with 11 bases between. The CDR3 DNA sequence: TGTGCCAGCAGCTTATCTGGACGGACCACTGAAGCTTTCTTT. Protein product: CASSLSGRTTEAFF.

This sequence joins TRBV27 and TRBJ1-2, with a possible D match to TRBD1 (6 bases). The length of the CDR3 is 14 residues. The V gene's germline CDR1 is MNHEY and CDR2 SMNVEV (reference sequence). The ends were cut back, 3 bases at V and 8 bases at J, with 16 bases in the middle. CDR3 residues: CASSLGTGTGGYTF. CDR3 DNA: TGTGCCAGCAGTTTGGGAACAGGGACCGGAGGCTACACCTTC.

The J gene is TRBJ2-1, the V gene TRBV5-8; D is ambiguous. The CDR3 has 13 amino acids. The ends were cut back, 0 bases at V and 7 bases at J, with 8 bases in the middle. Germline lookup yields CDR1 SGHTS and CDR2 YDEGEE. CDR3 nucleotide sequence: TGTGCCAGCAGCTTGGCCCCCTTGAATGAGCAGTTCTTC. Translating gives CASSLAPLNEQFF.

CDR3 region: CASSHRTGVSTDTQYF. In DNA, the CDR3 is TGTGCCAGCAGCCATAGGACAGGGGTTAGCACAGATACGCAGTATTTT. The chain links TRBV11-2 to TRBJ2-3, with TRBD1 identical over 9 bases. Trimming cost V 5 bases and J 0 bases; bases outside gene matches: 6. The CDR3 is 16 residues long. Germline V CDR1 and CDR2: SGHAT, FQNNGV. The variable domain in full, completed from reference TRBV11-2 and TRBJ2-3, reads EAGVAQSPRYKIIEKRQSVAFWCNPISGHATLYWYQQILGQGPKLLIQFQNNGVVDDSQLPKDRFSAERLKGVDSTLKIQPAKLEDSAVYLCASSHRTGVSTDTQYFGPGTRLTVL.

The chain recombines TRBV6-1 with TRBJ2-7; 9 bases fit TRBD1. There are 12 residues in the CDR3. Germline CDR1 is MNHNS and CDR2 is SASEGT. V shed 10 bases and J 2 bases; nucleotides not matched to a gene: 3. The CDR3 sequence: CATRQGAYEQYF. In DNA, the CDR3 is TGTGCCACCCGACAGGGGGCCTACGAGCAGTACTTC.

The chain carries TRBV7-9 and TRBJ1-2; D gene uncertain. This CDR3 is 13 amino acids long. V lost 8 bases and J lost 3, with 13 bases in between. Germline V lookup: CDR1 SEHNR, CDR2 FQNEAQ (reference sequence). CDR3 residues: CASSTPDHYGYTF. CDR3 DNA: TGTGCCAGCTCAACCCCGGATCACTATGGCTACACCTTC.

The CDR3 DNA sequence: TGTGCCAGTAGACGCGACAGGAACACTGAAGCTTTCTTT. Protein product: CASRRDRNTEAFF. This rearrangement joins TRBV19 to TRBJ1-1; D might be TRBD1 (5 bases). The V end was cut by 6 bases, the J end by 1 base, with 9 bases between. Germline assignment: CDR1 LNHDA and CDR2 SQIVND (reference sequence). CDR3 length: 13 amino acids. The full variable domain, rest sourced from reference TRBV19 and TRBJ1-1, is DGGITQSPKYLFRKEGQNVTLSCEQNLNHDAMYWYRQDPGQGLRLIYYSQIVNDFQKGDIAEGYSVSREKKESFPLTVTSAQKNPTAFYLCASRRDRNTEAFFGQGTRLTVV.

This clone is a singleton in its sample. The chain links TRBV6-1 to TRBJ2-7; 12 positions agree with TRBD1. The germline gives CDR1 MNHNS, CDR2 SASEGT. CDR3 length: 15 residues. The junction had 8 bases not matched to a gene; V was cut back by 7 bases and J by 4 bases. The CDR3, as DNA: TGTGCCAGCACCGCAGGGACAGGGGGCGGATACGAGCAGTACTTC. This encodes CASTAGTGGGYEQYF.

The CDR3 DNA follows: TGCGCCAGCCGACTAAGGGGACTAGCGGACCAGAGGGGGGAGCTGTTTTTT. It translates to CASRLRGLADQRGELFF. V usage is TRBV10-2 and J usage is TRBJ2-2; 11 bases are a match to TRBD2. The CDR3 is made up of 17 amino acids. Per the germline V gene, CDR1 is WSHSY and CDR2 is SAAADI. V lost 8 bases to trimming and J lost 8 bases; unmatched junction nucleotides: 16.